This T cell receptor beta chain was found in a study of CD8+ T cells in alopecia areata. Study-wide results and limits: Persistence during tofacitinib was seen for many expanded lesional clones in scalp and blood.

RNA was extracted and reverse transcribed into cDNA as the sequencing template. Clones were sequenced by immunoSEQ multiplex PCR, and TCRdb holds only the in-frame ones, with some missing. The sample has approximately 120,000 clones, under 65% seen once. With respect to this clone: Antigen unknown.

The length of the CDR3 is 13 residues. Trimming shortened V by 6 bases and J by 2 bases, and 10 bases separated the two germline ends. From germline, CDR1 is SGHAT and CDR2 FQNNGV. As to treatment: oral pan-JAK inhibitor, 5-10 mg twice daily. This sample comprised CD4+ T cells sorted from blood, obtained at week 4, from a patient treated with tofacitinib. The chain is built from TRBV11-2 and TRBJ2-5; weak D call: TRBD2 (6 bases). The TCR sequence derives from a human donor with alopecia areata. CDR3 nucleotides: TGTGCCAGCAGGTTCGGGGGACAAGAGACCCAGTACTTC. It specifies CASRFGGQETQYF.